One and the same sample provided the 19 T cell receptor beta chains below, sequenced in a study of blood T cell repertoires in COVID-19. Assay: immunoSEQ multiplex PCR; the TCRdb copy retains only in-frame clones and omits some. The sample consists of about 380,000 clones, more than 75% of them appearing once. The sequencing sample was made of PBMCs or T cells enriched from blood (not recorded which). The origin of the receptors is a woman in her late teens or twenties who had recovered from COVID-19.

The J gene is TRBJ1-2, the V gene TRBV11-2; 7 nucleotides line up with TRBD1. CDR1 is SGHAT, CDR2 FQNNGV, per germline. This CDR3 has 12 residues. V dropped 2 bases and J dropped 7; count of bases not matched to a gene: 1. CDR3 loop: CASSLRGPGYTF. The CDR3 DNA reads TGTGCCAGCAGCTTAAGGGGGCCTGGCTACACCTTC. The whole variable domain, remainder taken from reference TRBV11-2 and TRBJ1-2, is EAGVAQSPRYKIIEKRQSVAFWCNPISGHATLYWYQQILGQGPKLLIQFQNNGVVDDSQLPKDRFSAERLKGVDSTLKIQPAKLEDSAVYLCASSLRGPGYTFGSGTRLTVV.

The chain employs TRBV7-9 and TRBJ1-1, with D hard to call. Trimming pared 2 bases from V and 1 base from J, leaving 8 bases between. Germline values: CDR1 SEHNR, CDR2 FQNEAQ (reference sequence). This CDR3 contains 14 residues. As DNA, the CDR3 is TGTGCCAGCAGCTTAAATTCCCAGAACACTGAAGCTTTCTTT. This gives the protein CASSLNSQNTEAFF.

The chain links TRBV3-1 (or the pseudogene TRBV3-2) to TRBJ1-1, with D possibly being TRBD1 (5 bases). CDR1 is LGHDT, CDR2 YNNKEL, per germline (reference sequence). CDR3 length equals 14 residues. The V and J ends lost 3 bases and 6 bases respectively, with 14 bases between them. CDR3 in amino acids: CASSQLRGNAEAFF. DNA for the CDR3: TGTGCCAGCAGCCAGCTTAGGGGCAACGCTGAAGCTTTCTTT.

The table lists this clone with a few counts. The V call is TRBV7-9, the J call TRBJ2-1, with D possibly being TRBD1 (5 bases). The CDR3 extends over 11 amino acids. Trimming removed 5 bases at V and 8 bases at J, with 7 bases between. CDR1 SEHNR and CDR2 FQNEAQ come from the germline V gene (reference sequence). The CDR3 sequence is CASSMTDEQFF. Here the CDR3 DNA reads TGTGCCAGCAGCATGACAGATGAGCAGTTCTTC.

This clone was recorded only once. The CDR3 bases are TGTGCCAGCAGCTTTGGGGGGTATGGCTACACCTTC. As protein: CASSFGGYGYTF. The rearrangement uses TRBV7-2 and TRBJ1-2, with D possibly matching TRBD1 (5 bases). Germline assignment: CDR1 SGHTA and CDR2 FQGNSA. The CDR3 loop spans 12 amino acids. V was pared by 3 bases and J by 5 bases, with 7 bases between.

The genes are TRBV11-3 and TRBJ2-1; 9 nucleotides align to TRBD2. The V gene end was trimmed by 1 base and the J gene end by 5 bases; junction bases not matched to a gene: 9. The V gene's germline CDR1 is SGHNT and CDR2 YENEEA. The CDR3 totals 17 residues. Written as DNA, the CDR3 is TGTGCCAGCAGCTTAGTCTTTGGCGGGGGGGCCAACAATGAGCAGTTCTTC. It specifies CASSLVFGGGANNEQFF.

This clone appeared a single time. This chain connects TRBV2 to TRBJ1-1; D uncertain. Trimming shortened V by 10 bases and J by 1 base, and 13 bases separated the two germline ends. CDR1 and CDR2 (germline): SNHLY, FYNNEI. The CDR3 sequence is 13 residues long. The CDR3 nucleotides are TGTGCCACCTCTCTGAAGCCGAACACTGAAGCTTTCTTT. Translated: CATSLKPNTEAFF.

The chain is built from TRBV7-2 and TRBJ2-2; 10 nucleotides line up with TRBD2. In germline, CDR1 is SGHTA, CDR2 FQGNSA. This CDR3 is built from 18 residues. V dropped 1 base and J dropped 5; count of bases not matched to a gene: 10. The CDR3 here is CASSLGTYSGGLTGELFF. The CDR3 DNA is TGTGCCAGCAGCTTAGGGACCTATAGCGGGGGGCTAACCGGGGAGCTGTTTTTT.

Concerning this clone itself: This sample includes further DNA sequences coding for the same CDR3. The genes are TRBV6-5 and TRBJ1-1; weak D call: TRBD1 (5 bases). V shed 6 bases and J shed 5 bases, with 13 bases lying between them. The CDR3 sequence is 13 residues long. The germline CDR1 and CDR2 sequences are MNHEY and SVGAGI. CDR3 DNA sequence: TGTGCCAGCAGCCGATCGGGGGGTACTGAAGCTTTCTTT. Protein: CASSRSGGTEAFF.

The chain carries TRBV19 and TRBJ1-5; TRBD1 aligns across 9 bases. V shed 6 bases and J 1 base; nucleotides not matched to a gene: 4. Germline V gene lookup returns CDR1 LNHDA and CDR2 SQIVND (reference sequence). The CDR3 has 15 amino acids. As DNA, the CDR3 is TGTGCCAGTAGCTCAGGACAGGGGAGCAATCAGCCCCAGCATTTT. This encodes CASSSGQGSNQPQHF.

This rearrangement joins TRBV7-2 to TRBJ1-2; 7 nucleotides line up with TRBD1. Germline assignment: CDR1 SGHTA and CDR2 FQGNSA. The CDR3 runs to 14 residues. The ends lost 6 bases at V and 4 bases at J; junction bases unmatched: 8. CDR3 bases: TGTGCCAGCAGATTGACAGGGTCTAGCTATGGCTACACCTTC. Amino acid sequence: CASRLTGSSYGYTF.

This clone has more than one count but fewer than ten. This sequence joins TRBV6-4 and TRBJ1-1, with TRBD1 as a possible D gene (6 bases). Germline-derived CDR1 and CDR2 are MRHNA and SNTAGT. Trimming cost V 6 bases and J 0 bases, with 11 bases left between them. The CDR3 spans 14 residues. The CDR3 DNA reads as TGTGCCAGCAGGAGGGACACACTGAACACTGAAGCTTTCTTT. This translates into CASRRDTLNTEAFF.

The chain uses TRBV19 and TRBJ2-7; D may be TRBD1 (6 bases). The CDR3 length is 16 residues. Germline V gene sequence: CDR1 LNHDA, CDR2 SQIVND (reference sequence). The V end was cut by 2 bases, the J end by 0 bases, with 14 bases between. In DNA form, the CDR3 reads TGTGCCAGTAGTATAAACCTCGACAGGATCTCCTACGAGCAGTACTTC. This sequence encodes CASSINLDRISYEQYF.

The V and J genes are TRBV10-1 and TRBJ1-1; 7 bases align to TRBD1. In germline, CDR1 is WNHNN, CDR2 SYGVQD (reference sequence). Trimming took 6 bases from V and 5 from J; bases not matched to a gene: 12. The CDR3 has 15 residues. CDR3 in amino acids: CASSPTTGFGTEAFF. The CDR3 nucleotides read TGCGCCAGCAGCCCAACGACAGGGTTTGGGACTGAAGCTTTCTTT.

This rearrangement joins TRBV9 to TRBJ1-1, with D possibly TRBD1 on 5 matching bases. V was shortened by 4 bases and J by 7 bases, with 14 bases between the two germline ends. The CDR3 is 13 residues long. Germline V gives CDR1 SGDLS, CDR2 YYNGEE. The CDR3 reads CASSPGVGLEAFF. The CDR3 nucleotides read TGTGCCAGCAGCCCCGGCGTGGGACTTGAAGCTTTCTTT.

The chain couples TRBV28 to TRBJ1-5; 7 positions match TRBD1. V was clipped by 5 bases and J by 6 bases; unmatched bases: 4. The CDR3 is 13 amino acids. Germline V gene sequence: CDR1 MDHEN, CDR2 SYDVKM. The CDR3 loop is CASSAQGTQPQHF. Written as DNA, the CDR3 is TGTGCCAGCAGTGCACAGGGGACTCAGCCCCAGCATTTT. Complete variable domain (other parts from reference TRBV28 and TRBJ1-5): DVKVTQSSRYLVKRTGEKVFLECVQDMDHENMFWYRQDPGLGLRLIYFSYDVKMKEKGDIPEGYSVSREKKERFSLILESASTNQTSMYLCASSAQGTQPQHFGDGTRLSIL.

This chain links TRBV5-1 with TRBJ2-7; TRBD1 matches 10 bases. The CDR3 sequence is 16 residues long. The V segment lost 0 bases and the J segment 2 bases; nucleotides outside the gene matches: 5. Germline V gives CDR1 SGHRS, CDR2 YFSETQ. CDR3 nucleotides: TGCGCCAGCAGCTTGGCCCGGGGGACAGGGGCCTACGAGCAGTACTTC. Translated: CASSLARGTGAYEQYF. The full variable domain, its missing parts supplied by reference TRBV5-1 and TRBJ2-7, is KAGVTQTPRYLIKTRGQQVTLSCSPISGHRSVSWYQQTPGQGLQFLFEYFSETQRNKGNFPGRFSGRQFSNSRSEMNVSTLELGDSALYLCASSLARGTGAYEQYFGPGTRLTVT.

The chain joins TRBV3-1 (or the pseudogene TRBV3-2) to TRBJ1-1; D is perhaps TRBD1 (5 bases). Germline V CDR1 and CDR2: LGHDT, YNNKEL (reference sequence). CDR3 length: 14 residues. With 4 bases removed from V and 6 bases from J, the gap between germline ends came to 15 bases. DNA of the CDR3: TGTGCCAGCAGCCTCAATTCCAGGGTATCTGAAGCTTTCTTT. It is translated as CASSLNSRVSEAFF.

The chain has TRBV15 and TRBJ2-5, with a tentative D call TRBD2 (6 bases). The CDR3 is 17 residues long. The germline V and J ends were trimmed by 3 bases and 5 bases, with 22 bases remaining between them. Germline CDR1 LNHNV, CDR2 YYDKDF (reference sequence). CDR3 sequence (DNA): TGTGCCACCAGCAGCTCCTCCCTGGGGGGATGGCTTGAGACCCAGTACTTC. Amino acid sequence: CATSSSSLGGWLETQYF.